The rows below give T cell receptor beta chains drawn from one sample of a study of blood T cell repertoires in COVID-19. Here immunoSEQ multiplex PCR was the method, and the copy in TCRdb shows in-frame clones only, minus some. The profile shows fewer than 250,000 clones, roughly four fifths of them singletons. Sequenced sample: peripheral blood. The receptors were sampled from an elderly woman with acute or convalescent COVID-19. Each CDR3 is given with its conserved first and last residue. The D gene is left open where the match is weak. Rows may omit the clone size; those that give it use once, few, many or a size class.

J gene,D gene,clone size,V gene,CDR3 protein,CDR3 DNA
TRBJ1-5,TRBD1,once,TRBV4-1,CASSQEGQGLVWQPQHF,TGCGCCAGCAGCCAAGAGGGACAGGGGTTGGTTTGGCAGCCCCAGCATTTT
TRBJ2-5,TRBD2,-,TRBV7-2,CASSFARGGTQETQYF,TGTGCCAGCAGCTTCGCGCGGGGGGGGACTCAAGAGACCCAGTACTTC
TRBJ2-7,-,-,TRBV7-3,CASSLMTVPSSYEQYF,TGTGCCAGCAGCTTAATGACAGTACCGAGCTCCTACGAGCAGTACTTC
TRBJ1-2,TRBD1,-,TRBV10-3,CAIRQGADYGYTF,TGTGCCATCAGACAGGGGGCCGACTATGGCTACACCTTC
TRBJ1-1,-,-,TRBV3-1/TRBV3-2,CASSQQGWGTEAFF,TGTGCCAGCAGCCAACAGGGCTGGGGCACTGAAGCTTTCTTT
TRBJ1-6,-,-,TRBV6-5,CAGRQFGSYNSPLHF,TGTGCCGGACGACAGTTCGGCTCCTATAATTCACCCCTCCACTTT
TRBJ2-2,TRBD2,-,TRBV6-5,CASKSLRGATGELFF,TGTGCCAGCAAATCCTTGCGGGGGGCCACCGGGGAGCTGTTTTTT
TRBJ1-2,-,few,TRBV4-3,CASSQEGGYGYTF,TGCGCCAGCAGCCAAGAAGGGGGCTATGGCTACACCTTC
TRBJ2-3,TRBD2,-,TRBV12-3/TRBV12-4,CASSFSGADTQYF,TGTGCCAGCAGTTTTAGCGGGGCAGATACGCAGTATTTT
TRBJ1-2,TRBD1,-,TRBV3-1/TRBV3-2,CASSFWDRDNYGYTF,TGTGCCAGCAGTTTCTGGGACAGGGACAACTATGGCTACACCTTC
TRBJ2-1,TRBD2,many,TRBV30,CAWSGLAGGDEQFF,TGTGCCTGGAGCGGACTAGCGGGAGGAGATGAGCAGTTCTTC
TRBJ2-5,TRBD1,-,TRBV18,CASSPRTGDQETQYF,TGTGCCAGCTCACCTAGGACAGGGGACCAAGAGACCCAGTACTTC
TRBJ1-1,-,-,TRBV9,CASSVVGSGIRNTEAFF,TGTGCCAGCAGCGTAGTCGGCTCAGGGATCCGGAACACTGAAGCTTTCTTT
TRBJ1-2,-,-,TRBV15,CATSRDLRYGYTF,TGTGCCACCAGCAGAGATTTACGGTATGGCTACACCTTC
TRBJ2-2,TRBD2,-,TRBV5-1,CASSSGLAGGNTGELFF,TGCGCCAGCAGCTCGGGACTAGCGGGAGGGAACACCGGGGAGCTGTTTTTT
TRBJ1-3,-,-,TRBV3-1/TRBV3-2,CASSRAGGNTIYF,TGTGCCAGCAGCCGGGCTGGAGGAAACACCATATATTTT
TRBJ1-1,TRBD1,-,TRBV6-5,CASRRRTGAEAFF,TGTGCCAGCAGGAGGCGGACAGGGGCCGAAGCTTTCTTT
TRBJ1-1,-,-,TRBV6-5,CASNEVGMNTEAFF,TGTGCCAGCAACGAGGTTGGCATGAACACTGAAGCTTTCTTT
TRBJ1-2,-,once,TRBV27,CASSFAGNYGYTF,TGTGCCAGCAGTTTTGCAGGGAACTATGGCTACACCTTC
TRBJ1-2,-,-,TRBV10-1,CASSEGGLPLGYTF,TGCGCCAGCAGTGAGGGGGGACTTCCTTTGGGCTACACCTTC
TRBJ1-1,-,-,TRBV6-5,CAPEGVGTEAFF,TGTGCTCCAGAGGGAGTCGGCACTGAAGCTTTCTTT
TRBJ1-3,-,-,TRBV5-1,CASSLGDNTGNTIYF,TGCGCCAGCAGCTTGGGGGACAATACTGGAAACACCATATATTTT
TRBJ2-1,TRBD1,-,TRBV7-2,CASSLGDRGLGYNEQFF,TGTGCCAGCAGCTTAGGGGACAGGGGGCTTGGATACAATGAGCAGTTCTTC
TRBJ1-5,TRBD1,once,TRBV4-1,CASSRLTGESNQPQHF,TGCGCCAGCAGCCGCCTTACAGGGGAAAGCAATCAGCCCCAGCATTTT
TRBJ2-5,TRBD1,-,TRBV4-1,CASSSGSIQGARETQYF,TGCGCCAGCAGCTCCGGCTCGATACAGGGGGCGCGGGAGACCCAGTACTTC
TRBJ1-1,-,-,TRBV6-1,CASSEADLAPYDEAFF,TGTGCCAGCAGTGAAGCCGACTTAGCCCCTTATGATGAAGCTTTCTTT
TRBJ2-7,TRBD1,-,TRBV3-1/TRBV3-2,CASSQATGLNEQYF,TGTGCCAGCAGTCAAGCGACAGGGTTGAACGAGCAGTACTTC
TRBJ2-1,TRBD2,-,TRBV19,CASSPISGGLKYNEQFF,TGTGCCAGTAGTCCGATTTCGGGAGGGCTAAAATACAATGAGCAGTTCTTC
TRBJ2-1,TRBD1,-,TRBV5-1,CASSVTGNSYNEQFF,TGCGCCAGCAGCGTGACAGGGAACTCCTACAATGAGCAGTTCTTC
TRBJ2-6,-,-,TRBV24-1,CATSDSGSGANVLTF,TGTGCCACCAGTGATTCAGGCTCTGGGGCCAACGTCCTGACTTTC
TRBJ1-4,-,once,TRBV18,CASHPGVLREKLFF,TGTGCCAGCCACCCCGGGGTTTTACGGGAAAAACTGTTTTTT
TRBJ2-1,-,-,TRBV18,CASSPMVGGGYNEQFF,TGTGCCAGCTCACCAATGGTGGGGGGAGGCTACAATGAGCAGTTCTTC
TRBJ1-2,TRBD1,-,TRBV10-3,CAISFTQPGQGSYGYTF,TGTGCCATCAGTTTTACTCAGCCGGGACAGGGATCCTATGGCTACACCTTC
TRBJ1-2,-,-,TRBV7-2,CASSLDQVGSYGYTF,TGTGCCAGCAGCTTAGACCAGGTCGGGAGCTATGGCTACACCTTC
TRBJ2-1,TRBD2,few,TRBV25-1,CASSRGGSPYNEQFF,TGTGCCAGCAGTAGAGGCGGGAGTCCCTACAATGAGCAGTTCTTC
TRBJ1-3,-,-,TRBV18,CASSAVQGLSGNTIYF,TGTGCCAGCTCAGCAGTACAGGGCCTCTCTGGAAACACCATATATTTT
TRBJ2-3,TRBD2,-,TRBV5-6,CASSPPLAGSTDTQYF,TGTGCCAGCAGCCCGCCGCTAGCGGGGAGTACAGATACGCAGTATTTT
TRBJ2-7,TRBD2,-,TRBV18,CASSPGLASDEQYF,TGTGCCAGCTCACCGGGACTAGCGAGCGACGAGCAGTACTTC
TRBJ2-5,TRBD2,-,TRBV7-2,CASSLSGGQETQYF,TGTGCCAGCAGCTTAAGCGGGGGTCAGGAGACCCAGTACTTC
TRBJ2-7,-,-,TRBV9,CASSVDAQGPYEQYF,TGTGCCAGCAGCGTAGATGCACAGGGCCCCTACGAGCAGTACTTC
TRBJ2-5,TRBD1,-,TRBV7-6,CASSLNTGEKETQYF,TGTGCCAGCAGCCTCAATACAGGGGAAAAAGAGACCCAGTACTTC
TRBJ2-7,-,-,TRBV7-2,CASSSQGIPFDEQYF,TGTGCCAGCAGCTCCCAGGGGATTCCGTTCGACGAGCAGTACTTC
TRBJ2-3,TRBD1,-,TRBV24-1,CATSDPGQGVDTQYF,TGTGCCACCAGTGATCCGGGACAGGGGGTAGATACGCAGTATTTT
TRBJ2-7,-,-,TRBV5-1,CASSLDGGHEQYF,TGCGCCAGCAGCTTGGACGGGGGACACGAGCAGTACTTC